This T cell receptor (beta chain) comes out of a study of blood T cell repertoires in COVID-19. At the level of the study: Both acute and convalescent COVID-19 samples were obtained from the United States, Italy and Spain. T cells, B-cell-depleted T cells, or PBMCs supplied cDNA or gDNA.

Using immunoSEQ multiplex PCR, the repertoire was profiled, and TCRdb retains in-frame clones only, with some absent. The repertoire holds under 85,000 clones, with nearly 90% as singletons. Trimming left V 5 bases short and J 0 bases short, with 10 bases between. This CDR3 has 15 residues. Germline lookup yields CDR1 WNHNN and CDR2 SYGVQD (reference sequence). Sequences were obtained from peripheral blood. This clonotype originated in a man between 65 and 85 years old with acute or convalescent COVID-19. V and J are TRBV10-1 and TRBJ2-2; D is perhaps TRBD2 (6 bases). In DNA, the CDR3 is TGCGCCAGCAGTAAAGCGGGTTCGAACACCGGGGAGCTGTTTTTT. Protein product: CASSKAGSNTGELFF.